Given below is one T cell receptor (beta chain) in context. This clonotype has a count of ten or more. Its antigen is currently not known. Base-call qualities are not available, and no considerably larger clone is one nucleotide away. This sample was taken from a study of CD8 T cells in ankylosing spondylitis (dated 2017 in TCRdb). Context from the whole study: The study profiled T cell receptor beta repertoires in healthy donors and ankylosing spondylitis patients to find disease-linked TCR variants. In total, the full study cohort was made up of 110 or so healthy donors and about two dozen ankylosing spondylitis patients. Peripheral blood samples were taken, and synovial fluid was additionally collected from ankylosing spondylitis patients. Points the paper makes about the study in general: Some TCR beta motif variants had previously been reported in synovial fluid and blood of reactive arthritis patients, which suggested common disease-initiation mechanisms. In peripheral blood, the disease-linked clones were found at relatively low frequencies and had a CD8+ phenotype. The disease-linked clones were reported to be significantly enriched in matched synovial fluid samples from ankylosing spondylitis patients. Blood from ankylosing spondylitis patients appeared to be characterized by a TCR beta motif made up of under ten highly homologous amino acid variants.

This sample was sequenced with an Illumina HiSeq 2500. Quantitative 5'-RACE with molecular barcodes was used to prepare TCR beta libraries. As for how the authors treated the data: A new computational method, built on a probabilistic model of VDJ rearrangement, was used to identify disease-linked TCR variants. Using fastp at Q25 and MiXCR, TCRdb reprocessed the public reads and kept productive beta chains. When rows share a CDR3 protein, they turn into one entry using the most common DNA and genes. TCRdb, not the authors, supplied the V and J calls. Counted in this sample were around 330,000 distinct CDR3 sequences; approximately 10% of them appeared once. The ten largest clones represent roughly 9% of the sample. The cysteine opens and the phenylalanine closes a CDR3 of 14 amino acids. Only the CDR3 region is kept as DNA, spanning 42 bases read in frame from base 1. CDR1 and CDR2 are drawn from the germline V gene (reference sequence): DFQATT, SNEGSKA. For this chain, trimming is 1 base at the V end and 8 bases at the J end, and the number of junction bases without a gene match is 10.

The chain is made from TRBV20-1 and TRBJ1-2; 7 bases in between match TRBD1. The sequenced material came from blood, either unsorted or a sorted T cell fraction (not recorded which). This receptor was obtained from a female donor with ankylosing spondylitis or in good health (not recorded which). The nucleotides read TGCAGTGCTAGAGGACGACAGGGCGGAGAGGGCTACACCTTC. Its protein reads: CSARGRQGGEGYTF.